This TCR beta chain was recovered during a study of neurological immune-mediated disorders. Study outcomes and limitations: With the multiple sclerosis repertoire cluster, none of the clinical or MRI features showed an association. Phylogenetic grouping assigned the repertoires of 18 of 34 multiple sclerosis patients to a single related-CDR3 cluster, which may represent a signature.

Over 160 million TCR-beta sequences from 15-18 subjects were obtained in each sequencing run. TCRdb independently ran MiXCR on the 5' RACE reads; one entry per CDR3 protein. The table lists approximately 85,000 distinct CDR3 sequences, approximately 4.6% of them singletons, with approximately 5.4% in the top ten. As for time point: longitudinal time-point 3. There are many counts of this clonotype. Antigen: not known. The source material was PBMCs. The receptor's source is a woman aged 60-70 years with multiple sclerosis.

The DNA for the CDR3 is TGTGCCAGCACTGGGGGTTCCGAGCAGTACTTC. Its translation: CASTGGSEQYF. V is TRBV6-5 and J is TRBJ2-7, with D perhaps being TRBD1 or TRBD2 (5 bases each). V gave up 7 bases and J gave up 6 bases, with 10 bases separating them. This CDR3 contains 11 residues. The germline gives CDR1 MNHEY, CDR2 SVGAGI.